This T cell receptor beta chain was profiled in a study of PD-1 blockade in classical Hodgkin lymphoma. Overall study context: Patients were infused with nivolumab 3 mg/kg every 2 weeks.

Clones were read by immunoSEQ multiplex PCR, and TCRdb kept only the in-frame ones, dropping some. The sample holds roughly 13,000 clones, 75% to 90% seen once. This CDR3 contains 14 residues. V shed 1 base and J shed 5 bases, with 12 bases lying between them. Germline assignment: CDR1 SGDLS and CDR2 YYNGEE. All patients experienced relapse after autologous stem cell transplantation, and brentuximab vedotin exposure was variable. The sequence was collected from a human donor with classical Hodgkin lymphoma. Material: peripheral blood mononuclear cells (PBMCs), obtained at baseline. V and J are TRBV9 and TRBJ2-5; D assignment may be TRBD1 or TRBD2 (6 bases each). CDR3 nucleotides: TGTGCCAGCAGCGTATCTGGGGGGCTCGAGACCCAGTACTTC. Protein product: CASSVSGGLETQYF.